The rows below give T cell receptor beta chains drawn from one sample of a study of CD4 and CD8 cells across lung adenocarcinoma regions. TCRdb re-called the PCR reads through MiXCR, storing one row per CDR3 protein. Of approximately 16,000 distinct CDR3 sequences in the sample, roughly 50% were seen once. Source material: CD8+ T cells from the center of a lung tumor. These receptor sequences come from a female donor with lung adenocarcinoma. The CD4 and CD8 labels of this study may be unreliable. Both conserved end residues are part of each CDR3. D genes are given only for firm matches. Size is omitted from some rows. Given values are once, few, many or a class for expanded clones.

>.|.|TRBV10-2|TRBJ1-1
TGCGCCAGCAGTGAGTGGGAACAGGCTTCGTGGACTGAAGCTATCTTC
CASSEWEQASWTEAIF
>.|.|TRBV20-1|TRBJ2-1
TGCAGTGCTAGAGATCTCAAGAATGAGCAGTTCTTC
CSARDLKNEQFF
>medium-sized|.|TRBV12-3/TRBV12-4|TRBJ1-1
TGTGCCAGCAGTTGGGACACGCCTGAAGCTTTCTTT
CASSWDTPEAFF
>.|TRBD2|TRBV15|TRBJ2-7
TGTGCCACCAGCAGAGTTAGCGGGAACTCCTACGAGCAGTACTTC
CATSRVSGNSYEQYF
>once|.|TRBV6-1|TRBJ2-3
TGTGCGTGCAGTGTGGCGGGGCTGTTGGCCAAAGATACGCAGTATTTC
CACSVAGLLAKDTQYF
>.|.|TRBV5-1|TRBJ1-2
TGCGCCAGCAGCCTAGGAAGGACAGAACTTAACTATGGCTACACCTTC
CASSLGRTELNYGYTF
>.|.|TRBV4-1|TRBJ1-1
TGCGCCAGCAGCCACCCCTCCAGGGGAGTGAGGGCTTTCTTT
CASSHPSRGVRAFF
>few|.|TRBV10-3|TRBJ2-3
TGTGCCACTCAACCTCCCGGGACCACAGATACGCAGTATTTT
CATQPPGTTDTQYF
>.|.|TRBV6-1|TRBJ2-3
TGTGCCGGGAGAAGGGGCACTGGCCCAGATACGCAGTATTTT
CAGRRGTGPDTQYF
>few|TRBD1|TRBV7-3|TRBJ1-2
TGTGCCAGACGGGACAGGGGGCGTTATGGCTACACCTTC
CARRDRGRYGYTF
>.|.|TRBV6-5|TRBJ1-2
TGTGCCAGCAGTTCGGGACGGGCGTGGAGCGGCTACACCTTC
CASSSGRAWSGYTF
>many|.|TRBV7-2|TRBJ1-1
TGTGCCAGCAGCTCCTCGGGGTCAGGGCTAAAGGGCACTGAAGCTTTCTTT
CASSSSGSGLKGTEAFF
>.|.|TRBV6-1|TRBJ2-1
TGTGCCAGCAGTGAAAGGTTTGGGAGCTCCCTTCCGGATGAGCAGTTCTTC
CASSERFGSSLPDEQFF
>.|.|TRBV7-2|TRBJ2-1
TGTGCCAGCAGCCCGGTGGCTACCCAAGAGACCCAGTTATTC
CASSPVATQETQLF
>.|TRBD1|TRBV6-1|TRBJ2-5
TGTGCCAGCAGTGAGAGACCGGGACAGGGGGCGACGTTGGAGACCCAGTACTTC
CASSERPGQGATLETQYF
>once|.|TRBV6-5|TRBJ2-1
TGTGCCAGCAGATTCTCCGGGCCGCACAATGAGCAGTTCTTC
CASRFSGPHNEQFF
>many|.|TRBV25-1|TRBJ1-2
TGTGCCAGCAGTGAATCTTCCCGGGGGGGCTACACCTTC
CASSESSRGGYTF